The clone carrying this TCR beta chain appeared a few times. Its antigen is as yet unknown. Sequence at one end of the junction differs from germline and may be a read error. The source of the sample is a study of T cells in localized non-small cell lung cancer. Study-level points and caveats: A higher density of T cells in blood coincided with extended overall survival. The study detected a median approximately 50 of the top 100 tumor clones in adjacent lung. Analysis by sequencing included only one tumor region, so heterogeneity remains possible.

Looked up from germline, CDR1 is MNHGY and CDR2 is SAAAGT. The length of the CDR3 is 14 residues. Assay: immunoSEQ multiplex PCR; the TCRdb copy retains only in-frame clones and omits some. Seen here are approximately 1,500 clones, around 26% observed once, and the top ten hold about 22%. This chain joins TRBV6-8 and TRBJ1-3; no definite D call. The clonotype originates from a man aged 40 to 70 with stage II squamous cell lung carcinoma. Sequencing used normal lung tissue next to the tumor, obtained before any cancer treatment. CDR3 region: CAISATDQGNTIYF. The CDR3 DNA reads as TGTGCCATCAGTGCGACGGACCAAGGAAACACCATATATTTT.